Following are 18 T cell receptor beta chains from one sample sequenced in a study of T cells in localized non-small cell lung cancer. Sequencing was performed with immunoSEQ multiplex PCR; in TCRdb, only in-frame clones are kept and a portion is missing. In the table there are 40,000 to 65,000 clones, over 70% of which are singletons. Source: peripheral blood mononuclear cells, taken before any cancer treatment. These receptors came from a man aged 40-75 years with stage III lung adenocarcinoma.

This clone was counted only a few times. The chain recombines TRBV28 with TRBJ2-3; D uncertain. Per germline, CDR1 MDHEN and CDR2 SYDVKM. V lost 2 bases and J 7 bases, leaving 4 bases between the germline ends. The CDR3 consists of 11 residues. CDR3 DNA: TGTGCCAGCAGTTTAAGCAATACGCAGTATTTT. This codes for CASSLSNTQYF.

The genes are TRBV6-5 and TRBJ2-7; perhaps TRBD2 as D (6 bases). Per the germline V gene, CDR1 is MNHEY and CDR2 is SVGAGI. V was cut by 7 bases and J by 4 bases, with 14 bases left in between. The length of the CDR3 is 13 residues. DNA for the CDR3: TGTGCCAGCACCCGGGACGGGGGTTACGAGCAGTACTTC. This gives the protein CASTRDGGYEQYF.

The gene calls are TRBV11-2 and TRBJ1-4, with a weak D call TRBD1 (5 bases). This CDR3 comprises 15 residues. Germline assignment: CDR1 SGHAT and CDR2 FQNNGV. Trimming stripped 3 bases from V and 0 bases from J, with 8 bases between. The CDR3 DNA follows: TGTGCCAGCAGCTTGGGGGGTTCAACTAATGAAAAACTGTTTTTT. Protein: CASSLGGSTNEKLFF.

V is TRBV7-6 and J is TRBJ2-2, with 10 bases fitting TRBD1. This CDR3 region has 16 residues. CDR1 and CDR2 (germline): SGHVS, FNYEAQ. V shed 5 bases, J shed 4 bases, and the junction held 7 bases outside the gene matches. CDR3 DNA: TGTGCCAGCAGCCTAACACGGGACAGGGGCACCGGGGAGCTGTTTTTT. Its translation is CASSLTRDRGTGELFF.

The gene calls are TRBV27 and TRBJ2-1; D remains ambiguous. The V end lost 5 bases, the J end lost 7 bases, and 15 bases lay between the germline ends. Germline loops: CDR1 MNHEY, CDR2 SMNVEV (reference sequence). This CDR3 has 14 amino acids. For the CDR3, the DNA is TGTGCCAGCAGTAAATCGAGCCGGCGTAATGAGCAGTTCTTC. Protein product: CASSKSSRRNEQFF.

This clone was counted ten times or more. The chain joins TRBV6-5 to TRBJ2-1; D may correspond to TRBD1 or TRBD2 (5 bases each). The CDR3 runs 15 residues. Germline CDR1 MNHEY, CDR2 SVGAGI. The V end lost 5 bases, the J end lost 3 bases, and 14 bases lay between the germline ends. CDR3 bases: TGTGCCAGCAGTCCCGGACTGGGGGACTACAATGAGCAGTTCTTC. It encodes CASSPGLGDYNEQFF.

The CDR3 DNA follows: TGTGCCATCAGTGAGGGTCTTCTGAACACTGAAGCTTTCTTT. It specifies CAISEGLLNTEAFF. The chain recombines TRBV10-3 with TRBJ1-1; the D is unclear. In germline, CDR1 is ENHRY, CDR2 SYGVKD. Between the trimmed V and J ends, which lost 2 bases and 0 bases, there was a span of 7 bases. The CDR3 totals 14 residues.

V gene TRBV7-3 combines with J gene TRBJ2-3; 11 bases match TRBD2. Unmatched junction bases numbered 2, after V lost 2 bases and J lost 1 base. The CDR3 spans 16 residues. Germline V gene sequence: CDR1 SGHTA, CDR2 FQGTGA. The CDR3 loop reads CASSLLAGGGTDTQYF. The CDR3 DNA reads TGTGCCAGCAGCTTACTAGCGGGAGGTGGCACAGATACGCAGTATTTT.

The chain uses TRBV19 and TRBJ1-1; weak D call: TRBD1 (5 bases). There are 16 residues in the CDR3. V lost 3 bases and J 10 bases, leaving 24 bases between the germline ends. Germline CDR1 is LNHDA and CDR2 is SQIVND (reference sequence). CDR3 DNA sequence: TGTGCCAGTAGTATTGATTGGGAGGGGCCCCGACTTCGAGCTTTCTTT. Amino acid sequence: CASSIDWEGPRLRAFF.

The chain uses TRBV5-1 and TRBJ2-5; the match to TRBD1 covers 8 bases. The CDR3 runs 14 residues. Unmatched junction bases numbered 7, after V lost 4 bases and J lost 5 bases. CDR1 and CDR2 (germline): SGHRS, YFSETQ. CDR3 region: CASSRQGAWETQYF. The DNA for the CDR3 is TGCGCCAGCAGCAGGCAGGGGGCTTGGGAGACCCAGTACTTC.

The gene calls are TRBV9 and TRBJ2-1, with TRBD2 as a possible D gene (5 bases). CDR3 length: 15 residues. The V gene lost 0 bases and the J gene lost 2 bases, with 9 bases spanning the gap. The germline gives CDR1 SGDLS, CDR2 YYNGEE. The CDR3 DNA sequence: TGTGCCAGCAGCGTAGAGGGAGAAGCCTACAATGAGCAGTTCTTC. This gives the protein CASSVEGEAYNEQFF.

This rearrangement joins TRBV7-6 to TRBJ2-1; TRBD2 aligns across 10 bases. The CDR3 is 15 amino acids. After removal of 5 bases from V and 4 bases from J, the junction contained 5 bases not matched to a gene. The germline V gene encodes CDR1 SGHVS and CDR2 FNYEAQ. The CDR3, as DNA: TGTGCCAGCAGCAAGGGGACTAGCGAATACAATGAGCAGTTCTTC. Protein product: CASSKGTSEYNEQFF.

The count of this clone is one. The rearrangement links TRBV7-2 to TRBJ1-1; tentatively, D is TRBD1 (6 bases). The CDR3 is made up of 14 amino acids. CDR1 is SGHTA and CDR2 is FQGNSA in the germline V gene. With 4 bases removed from V and 0 bases from J, the gap between germline ends came to 9 bases. The CDR3 protein is CASSYGTMNTEAFF. Here the CDR3 DNA reads TGTGCCAGCAGCTACGGGACAATGAACACTGAAGCTTTCTTT.

This clone was seen a handful of times. The CDR3 here is CASSLTGGTEAFF. DNA of the CDR3: TGTGCCAGCAGCCTGACGGGGGGCACTGAAGCTTTCTTT. This rearrangement joins TRBV7-9 to TRBJ1-1; D might be TRBD1 (5 bases). The V end lost 5 bases, the J end lost 4 bases, and 11 bases lay between the germline ends. CDR1 is SEHNR and CDR2 is FQNEAQ in the germline V gene (reference sequence). The length of the CDR3 is 13 residues.

The V and J genes are TRBV5-6 and TRBJ2-3; 8 nucleotides line up with TRBD1. This CDR3 is built from 15 residues. CDR1 is SGHDT, CDR2 YYEEEE, per germline. With V trimmed by 4 bases and J by 2 bases, 6 bases remained unmatched. CDR3 DNA: TGTGCCAGCAGCCCCGGACAGGGAACCACAGATACGCAGTATTTT. This gives the protein CASSPGQGTTDTQYF.

The V gene is TRBV29-1, the J gene TRBJ1-1, with a weak D call TRBD1 (5 bases). The ends were cut back, 4 bases at V and 1 base at J, with 10 bases in the middle. Germline lookup yields CDR1 SQVTM and CDR2 ANQGSEA. The CDR3 runs to 13 residues. DNA of the CDR3: TGCAGCGTTGTCACACAGGAGAACACTGAAGCTTTCTTT. This sequence encodes CSVVTQENTEAFF.

The rearrangement links TRBV7-2 to TRBJ1-6; D remains ambiguous. The CDR3 loop spans 15 amino acids. V was shortened by 5 bases and J by 0 bases, with 8 bases between the two germline ends. Germline V lookup: CDR1 SGHTA, CDR2 FQGNSA. In nucleotides, the CDR3 is TGTGCCAGCAGCCCTAGGAGCTCCTATAATTCACCCCTCCACTTT. Amino acids: CASSPRSSYNSPLHF. The whole variable domain, filled in from reference TRBV7-2 and TRBJ1-6, reads GAGVSQSPSNKVTEKGKDVELRCDPISGHTALYWYRQSLGQGLEFLIYFQGNSAPDKSGLPSDRFSAERTGGSVSTLTIQRTQQEDSAVYLCASSPRSSYNSPLHFGNGTRLTVT.

The chain employs TRBV14 and TRBJ2-7, with a weak D call TRBD2 (5 bases). Trimming left V 1 base short and J 2 bases short, with 12 bases between. Germline lookup yields CDR1 SGHDN and CDR2 FVKESK. The CDR3 extends over 15 amino acids. CDR3 region: CASSQAPTSPYEQYF. The CDR3 DNA follows: TGTGCCAGCAGCCAAGCCCCCACTAGTCCCTACGAGCAGTACTTC.